A selection of T cell receptor beta chains follows, all from one sample in a study of PD-L1 blockade in urothelial cancer. The assay was immunoSEQ multiplex PCR, and TCRdb's table has in-frame clones only and misses some. This sample has about 74,000 clones, with about 90% found just once. The specimen was PBMCs, collected around atezolizumab (anti-PD-L1) treatment. The receptors originated from a man between 65 and 85 years old with urothelial cancer. The CDR3 runs from the conserved cysteine through the conserved F or W. The D gene is left open where the match is weak. Size values are once, few and many counts, or a class for expanded clones, and some rows have none.

v_call: TRBV5-1; j_call: TRBJ2-1; clone_size: -; cdr3_length: 13; d_call: -; cdr3_nt: TGCGCCAGCAGTACCAGCTCCTACAATGAGCAGTTCTTC; cdr3_aa: CASSTSSYNEQFF
v_call: TRBV9; j_call: TRBJ2-7; clone_size: -; cdr3_length: 15; d_call: -; cdr3_nt: TGTGCCAGCAGCGTAGGAGATAGATTGCCTTCCGAGCAGTACTTC; cdr3_aa: CASSVGDRLPSEQYF
v_call: TRBV28; j_call: TRBJ2-1; clone_size: once; cdr3_length: 16; d_call: TRBD2; cdr3_nt: TGTGCCAGCAGTTTATATGCGGGAGTGGGGTACAATGAGCAGTTCTTC; cdr3_aa: CASSLYAGVGYNEQFF
v_call: TRBV19; j_call: TRBJ1-2; clone_size: -; cdr3_length: 13; d_call: TRBD1; cdr3_nt: TGTGCCAGTACCCGGACAGGGCCTAGTGGCTACACCTTC; cdr3_aa: CASTRTGPSGYTF
v_call: TRBV10-2; j_call: TRBJ2-2; clone_size: -; cdr3_length: 13; d_call: -; cdr3_nt: TGCGCCAGCAGTGAATTGGGGCCCCGGGAGCTGTTTTTT; cdr3_aa: CASSELGPRELFF
v_call: TRBV5-1; j_call: TRBJ1-2; clone_size: -; cdr3_length: 13; d_call: -; cdr3_nt: TGCGCCAGCAGCTCGGGAGAAGACTATGGCTACACCTTC; cdr3_aa: CASSSGEDYGYTF
v_call: TRBV5-1; j_call: TRBJ2-1; clone_size: -; cdr3_length: 17; d_call: TRBD2; cdr3_nt: TGCGCCAGCAGCTTGGGCCTGCTAGCGGCACATTACAATGAGCAGTTCTTC; cdr3_aa: CASSLGLLAAHYNEQFF
v_call: TRBV6-5; j_call: TRBJ2-2; clone_size: -; cdr3_length: 13; d_call: -; cdr3_nt: TGTGCCAGCATGGCTAGCCTAACCGGGGAGCTGTTTTTT; cdr3_aa: CASMASLTGELFF
v_call: TRBV29-1; j_call: TRBJ1-5; clone_size: -; cdr3_length: 12; d_call: TRBD1; cdr3_nt: TGCAGCGTACAGGGGGCGGACCAGCCCCAGCATTTT; cdr3_aa: CSVQGADQPQHF
v_call: TRBV10-1; j_call: TRBJ2-5; clone_size: -; cdr3_length: 14; d_call: TRBD2; cdr3_nt: TGCGCCAGCAGCAAAGGACTAGCGGAAGAGACCCAGTACTTC; cdr3_aa: CASSKGLAEETQYF
v_call: TRBV18; j_call: TRBJ2-3; clone_size: -; cdr3_length: 16; d_call: TRBD2; cdr3_nt: TGTGCCAGCTCACCACCGAATAGCGGGAACACAGATACGCAGTATTTT; cdr3_aa: CASSPPNSGNTDTQYF
v_call: TRBV15; j_call: TRBJ1-4; clone_size: once; cdr3_length: 16; d_call: -; cdr3_nt: TGTGCCACCAGCAGAGATTCCAGGGTCGGTGGTGAAAAACTGTTTTTT; cdr3_aa: CATSRDSRVGGEKLFF
v_call: TRBV5-5; j_call: TRBJ2-7; clone_size: once; cdr3_length: 15; d_call: TRBD2; cdr3_nt: TGTGCCAGCAGCTTGGGGGTAGCGGGAGCCTACGAGCAGTACTTC; cdr3_aa: CASSLGVAGAYEQYF
v_call: TRBV6-5; j_call: TRBJ1-5; clone_size: few; cdr3_length: 15; d_call: TRBD1; cdr3_nt: TGTGCCAGCAGTACGGGACAGGATAGCAATCAGCCCCAGCATTTT; cdr3_aa: CASSTGQDSNQPQHF
v_call: TRBV28; j_call: TRBJ1-2; clone_size: -; cdr3_length: 16; d_call: TRBD1; cdr3_nt: TGTGCCAGCAGTTTAAAAGGGCAGGGGGCTGTAGGAGGCTACACCTTC; cdr3_aa: CASSLKGQGAVGGYTF
v_call: TRBV27; j_call: TRBJ2-1; clone_size: -; cdr3_length: 16; d_call: -; cdr3_nt: TGTGCCAGCACCAACGTAGGGGCTTCGTCCTACAATGAGCAGTTCTTC; cdr3_aa: CASTNVGASSYNEQFF
v_call: TRBV5-4; j_call: TRBJ2-3; clone_size: -; cdr3_length: 17; d_call: TRBD2; cdr3_nt: TGTGCCAGCAGCTTGGCGGTCGCGGGAGGGCCGACAGATACGCAGTATTTT; cdr3_aa: CASSLAVAGGPTDTQYF
v_call: TRBV6-5; j_call: TRBJ2-1; clone_size: once; cdr3_length: 13; d_call: -; cdr3_nt: TGTGCCAGCAGTTACGGGCAGGGCCGGGAGCAGTTCTTC; cdr3_aa: CASSYGQGREQFF
v_call: TRBV27; j_call: TRBJ2-2; clone_size: -; cdr3_length: 14; d_call: TRBD1; cdr3_nt: TGTGCCAGCAGCTTAATCAGGGGGACCGGGGAGCTGTTTTTT; cdr3_aa: CASSLIRGTGELFF
v_call: TRBV4-1; j_call: TRBJ2-7; clone_size: -; cdr3_length: 16; d_call: -; cdr3_nt: TGCGCCAGCAGCCAAGTAGCCGGGTTTTTCTCCTACGAGCAGTACTTC; cdr3_aa: CASSQVAGFFSYEQYF
v_call: TRBV6-5; j_call: TRBJ2-5; clone_size: -; cdr3_length: 14; d_call: TRBD2; cdr3_nt: TGTGCCAGCAGAAAAAGGTCTAGCGGGGGTACCCAGTACTTC; cdr3_aa: CASRKRSSGGTQYF
v_call: TRBV7-7; j_call: TRBJ2-1; clone_size: -; cdr3_length: 13; d_call: TRBD1; cdr3_nt: TGTGCCAGCAGCTTTAGCAGGGGGAATGAGCAGTTCTTC; cdr3_aa: CASSFSRGNEQFF
v_call: TRBV9; j_call: TRBJ2-1; clone_size: -; cdr3_length: 14; d_call: TRBD2; cdr3_nt: TGTGCCAACCTCAGACTAGCGGGAAAGAATGAGCAGTTCTTC; cdr3_aa: CANLRLAGKNEQFF
v_call: TRBV6-5; j_call: TRBJ1-1; clone_size: -; cdr3_length: 13; d_call: -; cdr3_nt: TGTGCCAGCAGTCGACAGGCGAACACTGAAGCTTTCTTT; cdr3_aa: CASSRQANTEAFF
v_call: TRBV28; j_call: TRBJ2-1; clone_size: -; cdr3_length: 15; d_call: TRBD2; cdr3_nt: TGTGCCGCAAGGGCGGGGGCTAGCGGGAGCGGTGAGCAGTTCTTC; cdr3_aa: CAARAGASGSGEQFF
v_call: TRBV5-1; j_call: TRBJ1-1; clone_size: -; cdr3_length: 12; d_call: -; cdr3_nt: TGCGCCAGCAGCCCACCAGGGGCTGAAGCTTTCTTT; cdr3_aa: CASSPPGAEAFF
v_call: TRBV9; j_call: TRBJ2-1; clone_size: -; cdr3_length: 15; d_call: TRBD2; cdr3_nt: TGTGCCAGCAGTCTAGCGGGTAACTCCTACAATGAGCAGTTCTTC; cdr3_aa: CASSLAGNSYNEQFF
v_call: TRBV19; j_call: TRBJ1-1; clone_size: -; cdr3_length: 11; d_call: -; cdr3_nt: TGTGCCAGTAGGAGAGACACTGAAGCTTTCTTT; cdr3_aa: CASRRDTEAFF
v_call: TRBV11-3; j_call: TRBJ1-2; clone_size: -; cdr3_length: 14; d_call: -; cdr3_nt: TGTGCCAGCAGCTTATGGCGGTATCCTTATGGCTACACCTTC; cdr3_aa: CASSLWRYPYGYTF
v_call: TRBV5-1; j_call: TRBJ2-7; clone_size: once; cdr3_length: 12; d_call: -; cdr3_nt: TGCGCCAGCAGCCTGGAGAGCGCCGAGCAGTACTTC; cdr3_aa: CASSLESAEQYF
v_call: TRBV12-1; j_call: TRBJ1-5; clone_size: -; cdr3_length: 21; d_call: -; cdr3_nt: TGTGCCAGCAGCTTTACAGTCGGGGTGGACAGGGGATGGGAAAGCAATCAGCCCCAGCATTTT; cdr3_aa: CASSFTVGVDRGWESNQPQHF